Described below is a single T cell receptor (beta chain) sequence and its context. Its antigen is still unknown. This record comes from a study of PD-1 blockade in classical Hodgkin lymphoma. Findings of the study overall: Healthy donors reportedly exceeded newly diagnosed patients in baseline TCR diversity.

The germline V gene encodes CDR1 MNHNS and CDR2 SASEGT. Trimming stripped 2 bases from V and 0 bases from J, with 11 bases between. This CDR3 is 16 amino acids long. The sample's time point: newly diagnosed, previously untreated cHL patient sample. Libraries were prepared by immunoSEQ multiplex PCR; TCRdb keeps only in-frame clonotypes and omits some of them. The sample yields tens of thousands of clones, roughly 90% seen once. The sequencing sample was made of peripheral blood mononuclear cells (PBMCs). The clonotype originates from a human donor with classical Hodgkin lymphoma. The V call is TRBV6-1, the J call TRBJ2-4, with D perhaps being TRBD1 or TRBD2 (5 bases each). In DNA form, the CDR3 reads TGTGCCAGCAGTGAATGGGGGATGCTAGCCAAAAACATTCAGTACTTC. This translates into CASSEWGMLAKNIQYF.